This paragraph covers one T cell receptor beta chain sequence. Its target is not known. This sample is drawn from a study of monozygotic twins with inflammatory bowel disease. Findings and caveats of the study: Especially where disease activity was present, IBD patients had fewer clonotypes in common with others than healthy twins did.

The CDR3 extends over 15 amino acids. In germline, CDR1 is SGHRS, CDR2 YFSETQ. Each UMI harboured a 6-nucleotide sample barcode and was appended via template switching. TCRdb re-called the 5' RACE reads; every CDR3 protein appears as one record, without DNA. The sample yields 300,000 to 400,000 distinct CDR3 sequences, of which the top ten take up around 2%. This receptor was obtained from a human donor with ulcerative colitis or Crohn's disease, or a healthy co-twin of an affected twin (not recorded which). This rearrangement joins TRBV5-1 to TRBJ2-7. Sequencing was performed on blood. CDR3: CASSLGLADSYEQYF.